This is a list of T cell receptor beta chains from one sample in a study of blood T cell repertoires in COVID-19. Method: immunoSEQ multiplex PCR; TCRdb's copy keeps in-frame clones and lacks some. The table records fewer than 300,000 clones, roughly 84% of them present only once. The sequenced material came from peripheral blood. Source of these receptors: a young woman with acute or convalescent COVID-19. The CDR3 runs from the conserved cysteine through the conserved F or W. The D gene is left open where the match is weak. For some rows the clone size is stated as once, few or many, or as a class when expanded; others skip it.

DNA: TGTGCCAGCAGCCTAGCGGGGTTATACAATGAGCAGTTCTTC
CDR3: CASSLAGLYNEQFF
V: TRBV5-5
D: TRBD2
length: 14
size: few
J: TRBJ2-1

DNA: TGTGCCACCAGCAGAGATTTAGGGGGATCTGGCTATGGCTACACCTTC
CDR3: CATSRDLGGSGYGYTF
V: TRBV15
D: -
length: 16
size: -
J: TRBJ1-2

DNA: TGTGCCAGCAGTTCGGCCCTTGGACAAGGTGAAGCTTTCTTT
CDR3: CASSSALGQGEAFF
V: TRBV6-5
D: -
length: 14
size: -
J: TRBJ1-1

DNA: TGTGCCAGCAGCTTAGGGACAGGCAGAGGGGCAGATACGCAGTATTTT
CDR3: CASSLGTGRGADTQYF
V: TRBV7-6
D: TRBD1
length: 16
size: -
J: TRBJ2-3

DNA: TGTGCCAGCAGTGAAGACAGGGGTAGTAATCAGCCCCAGCATTTT
CDR3: CASSEDRGSNQPQHF
V: TRBV28
D: TRBD1
length: 15
size: -
J: TRBJ1-5

DNA: TGTGCCAGCAGTTTTAAGCGGGAGCCGTACAATGAGCAGTTCTTC
CDR3: CASSFKREPYNEQFF
V: TRBV28
D: TRBD2
length: 15
size: few
J: TRBJ2-1

DNA: TGTGCCAGCAGCCCCAGTCCAGACTATGGCTACACCTTC
CDR3: CASSPSPDYGYTF
V: TRBV7-9
D: -
length: 13
size: -
J: TRBJ1-2

DNA: TGCGCCAGCAGCCAAGATCGCGGATACGCCTACGAGCAGTACTTC
CDR3: CASSQDRGYAYEQYF
V: TRBV4-1
D: -
length: 15
size: -
J: TRBJ2-7

DNA: TGTGCCAGCAGCCAAGTTGGACTAGCGGGACACATAATTCACAATGAGCAGTTCTTC
CDR3: CASSQVGLAGHIIHNEQFF
V: TRBV3-1/TRBV3-2
D: TRBD2
length: 19
size: -
J: TRBJ2-1

DNA: TGTGCCAGCAGTGAGGGACTAGCGGGAGGTCCTAGCACAGATACGCAGTATTTT
CDR3: CASSEGLAGGPSTDTQYF
V: TRBV7-2
D: TRBD2
length: 18
size: -
J: TRBJ2-3

DNA: TGTGCCAGCAGTTACGGGTCTTGGAACACTGAAGCTTTCTTT
CDR3: CASSYGSWNTEAFF
V: TRBV28
D: -
length: 14
size: -
J: TRBJ1-1

DNA: TGTGCCAGCAGTGGAGACAGGGGTCAGCCCCAGCATTTT
CDR3: CASSGDRGQPQHF
V: TRBV2
D: TRBD1
length: 13
size: few
J: TRBJ1-5

DNA: TGTGCCAGCAGCGTAGGGATTCAATCAGGGGGAATATACAATGAGCAGTTCTTC
CDR3: CASSVGIQSGGIYNEQFF
V: TRBV9
D: TRBD1
length: 18
size: -
J: TRBJ2-1

DNA: TGTGCCAGCAGCCCGTCCCAGAGGGCCAATTCACCCCTCCACTTT
CDR3: CASSPSQRANSPLHF
V: TRBV7-9
D: -
length: 15
size: once
J: TRBJ1-6

DNA: TGTGCCAGCAGCCCGGGTTGGGGGGGAGTCGGCGAGCAGTACTTC
CDR3: CASSPGWGGVGEQYF
V: TRBV3-1/TRBV3-2
D: TRBD2
length: 15
size: -
J: TRBJ2-7

DNA: TGTGCCAGTAGCCACGACCTACCCGTCGGGATTAATTCACCCCTCCACTTT
CDR3: CASSHDLPVGINSPLHF
V: TRBV19
D: -
length: 17
size: -
J: TRBJ1-6

DNA: TGTGCCACCCAACTAGCGGGAGTTGCAGATACGCAGTATTTT
CDR3: CATQLAGVADTQYF
V: TRBV2
D: TRBD2
length: 14
size: -
J: TRBJ2-3

DNA: TGTGCCTGGAGTTCTCAAGAGACCCAGTACTTC
CDR3: CAWSSQETQYF
V: TRBV30
D: -
length: 11
size: -
J: TRBJ2-5

DNA: TGTGCCAGCAGTGCCCACCAAACCAGTCGCACAGATACGCAGTATTTT
CDR3: CASSAHQTSRTDTQYF
V: TRBV6-1
D: -
length: 16
size: -
J: TRBJ2-3

DNA: TGTGCCAGCAGCCTCCGAGGCCAAGAGACCCAGTACTTC
CDR3: CASSLRGQETQYF
V: TRBV3-1/TRBV3-2
D: -
length: 13
size: -
J: TRBJ2-5

DNA: TGCAGCGTTCGGAGGGGCGGGATGGATGGCTACACCTTC
CDR3: CSVRRGGMDGYTF
V: TRBV29-1
D: -
length: 13
size: -
J: TRBJ1-2

DNA: TGTGCCAGCAGCTTAGATAGTTCCCTAGGGAACACCGGGGAGCTGTTTTTT
CDR3: CASSLDSSLGNTGELFF
V: TRBV11-3
D: -
length: 17
size: -
J: TRBJ2-2

DNA: TGTGCCAGCAGCTCGACTGGAAGCACAGATACGCAGTATTTT
CDR3: CASSSTGSTDTQYF
V: TRBV6-5
D: -
length: 14
size: -
J: TRBJ2-3

DNA: TGTGCCAGCAGGCAGGGAGGAGATACGCAGTATTTT
CDR3: CASRQGGDTQYF
V: TRBV28
D: -
length: 12
size: -
J: TRBJ2-3

DNA: TGTGCCAGTAGTATTTCCCCCGGGAGGGGTGAAGATACGCAGTATTTT
CDR3: CASSISPGRGEDTQYF
V: TRBV19
D: TRBD2
length: 16
size: -
J: TRBJ2-3

DNA: TGTGCCAGTAGTGAAGGGACAGAATACAATGAGCAGTTCTTC
CDR3: CASSEGTEYNEQFF
V: TRBV19
D: TRBD1
length: 14
size: -
J: TRBJ2-1

DNA: TGTGCCAGCAGCCAAGGGCTAGCGGGAGTAGTAGCCTACAATGAGCAGTTCTTC
CDR3: CASSQGLAGVVAYNEQFF
V: TRBV4-2
D: TRBD2
length: 18
size: -
J: TRBJ2-1

DNA: TGTGCCAGCAGCACTCTAGCGGGAGGTGATTCCACCGGGGAGCTGTTTTTT
CDR3: CASSTLAGGDSTGELFF
V: TRBV7-8
D: TRBD2
length: 17
size: -
J: TRBJ2-2

DNA: TGTGCCAGTAGTACCCCCACTAGCGGGAGTACCAATGAGCAGTTCTTC
CDR3: CASSTPTSGSTNEQFF
V: TRBV19
D: TRBD2
length: 16
size: few
J: TRBJ2-1

DNA: TGTGCCAGCAGCTTAGGAACGTTTCAGGGGATATATAATTCACCCCTCCACTTT
CDR3: CASSLGTFQGIYNSPLHF
V: TRBV11-2
D: -
length: 18
size: -
J: TRBJ1-6

DNA: TGTGCCACCGGGACTAGCGGGGAGTACAATGAGCAGTTCTTC
CDR3: CATGTSGEYNEQFF
V: TRBV19
D: TRBD2
length: 14
size: few
J: TRBJ2-1

DNA: TGTGCCAGCAGAAAGACATATTTGAACACTGAAGCTTTCTTT
CDR3: CASRKTYLNTEAFF
V: TRBV2
D: -
length: 14
size: once
J: TRBJ1-1

DNA: TGTGCCAGCAGTTTTGGATTAGCGGGCTCTAACCCCTACGAGCAGTACTTC
CDR3: CASSFGLAGSNPYEQYF
V: TRBV27
D: TRBD2
length: 17
size: -
J: TRBJ2-7

DNA: TGTGCCAGCAGTGCGGTCTACTCCGAGCAGTACTTC
CDR3: CASSAVYSEQYF
V: TRBV25-1
D: -
length: 12
size: medium-sized
J: TRBJ2-7

DNA: TGTGCCAGCAGCTGGACGGCGCGGCGGGAGGGAGAGACCCAGTACTTC
CDR3: CASSWTARREGETQYF
V: TRBV11-1
D: TRBD2
length: 16
size: few
J: TRBJ2-5

DNA: TGTGCCAGTAGTATGGGACAGGGAGTCGGGGAGCAGTTCTTC
CDR3: CASSMGQGVGEQFF
V: TRBV19
D: TRBD1
length: 14
size: few
J: TRBJ2-1

DNA: TGTGCCAGCAGCCCCCGGGACAGGGGCTACAATGAGCAGTTCTTC
CDR3: CASSPRDRGYNEQFF
V: TRBV3-1/TRBV3-2
D: TRBD1
length: 15
size: -
J: TRBJ2-1

DNA: TGTGCCAGCTCACCATCCGGGGAGGAGTTCTTC
CDR3: CASSPSGEEFF
V: TRBV18
D: -
length: 11
size: -
J: TRBJ2-1

DNA: TGTGCCAGCAGCAAAACTGGGGCAGGCTACACTGAAGCTTTCTTT
CDR3: CASSKTGAGYTEAFF
V: TRBV11-3
D: -
length: 15
size: -
J: TRBJ1-1

DNA: TGTGCCAGCAGTCGGACAGGGCTCACAGGGAATGAGCAGTTCTTC
CDR3: CASSRTGLTGNEQFF
V: TRBV9
D: TRBD1
length: 15
size: -
J: TRBJ2-1

DNA: TGTGCCAGCAGCCAAGTTCGGGGTAATACGCAGTATTTT
CDR3: CASSQVRGNTQYF
V: TRBV3-1/TRBV3-2
D: -
length: 13
size: -
J: TRBJ2-3

DNA: TGTGCCAGCAGCTCAAGACAGGCAAACACAGATACGCAGTATTTT
CDR3: CASSSRQANTDTQYF
V: TRBV7-2
D: -
length: 15
size: -
J: TRBJ2-3